This T cell receptor (beta chain) was sequenced in a study of T cells in women clearing cervical HPV infection. For the study at large: Cases' blood sampling followed lesion detection by median roughly 150 days (90 to 200). Findings of the study overall: Each sample's T-cell count was unknown, possibly confounding richness.

Germline assignment: CDR1 KGHSH and CDR2 LQKENI. CDR3 length equals 15 residues. V was clipped by 4 bases and J by 6 bases; unmatched bases: 12. About this clone: Its target is not known. The read terminates 3 residues ahead of where the CDR3 ends, so the germline J gene completes it.

TCR beta CDR3 amplified by multiplex PCR from roughly 1,300 ng genomic DNA. Clones were read by immunoSEQ multiplex PCR, and TCRdb kept only the in-frame ones, dropping some. This sample's table has roughly 48,000 clones. The rearrangement uses TRBV18 and TRBJ2-7, with 7 bases identical to TRBD1. The sequence was collected from a woman between 18 and 69 years old with a cervical HPV16 infection that either progressed to CIN3+ or cleared (not recorded which). The sample was blood buffy coat. CDR3 bases read: TGTGCCAGCTCACAGGGGGCCAGTCAGGACACCGAG. Translation gives CASSQGASQDTE. The CDR3 reads in full as CASSQGASQDTEQYF.